This TCR beta chain derives from a study of blood T cell repertoires in COVID-19 (dated by TCRdb to 2020 to 2022). About the study as a whole: Collaborator samples came from the United States, Italy and Spain and covered acute and convalescent phases of COVID-19. The prospective study material was composed of cDNA or gDNA derived from T cells, B-cell-depleted T cells, or PBMCs. The dataset comprised deeply sampled blood TCRbeta repertoires from subjects exposed to, actively infected with, or recovered from COVID-19. The repertoires were released in a freely available public database meant as a resource for research on the immune response to SARS-CoV-2. Samples were obtained from the ongoing ImmuneRACE study (first 160 participants) and from over 1,000 subjects provided by 6 global collaborators. A de-identified subject ID, COVID-19 status, age in years and sex were almost always included in the sample metadata. HLA class I and class II types, where available, came from metadata supplied by the sample provider rather than from assay-based typing. What the authors observed across the whole study: Clinical and demographic metadata were provided uncurated, with the amount varying by source and participant.

Relative to germline, V is missing 5 bases and J is missing 4 bases, with 12 bases of the junction outside any gene match. From the germline V gene (reference sequence), CDR1 is SGHNT and CDR2 is YYREEE. From the cysteine through the phenylalanine, the CDR3 covers 16 amino acids. Just CDR3 DNA is preserved here, 48 bases in frame from base 1. Remarks on this clone: The antigen it recognizes is unknown. One base away there is no much larger clone; base qualities are not given.

Each collaborating institution followed its own protocols to collect whole blood in K2EDTA tubes. For TCRbeta analysis, collaborators shipped samples as frozen whole blood, isolated PBMCs, or DNA extracted from either of those sample types. The immunoSEQ Assay, a bias-controlled multiplex PCR, was used to amplify TCRbeta CDR3 regions from genomic DNA. Regarding the original processing steps: Within the assay, amplification of reference gene primers was used to estimate how many nucleated cells each sample contained. Sequence reads were collapsed and filtered to measure the absolute abundance of every unique TCRbeta CDR3 rearrangement. For each sample, productive Simpson clonality was calculated as the square root of Simpson's diversity index across productive rearrangements. TCRdb carries this immuneACCESS record with in-frame sequences only. Its versions omit some clonotypes, under half of them owing to an unresolved V gene in the studies checked, with the rest unexplained. D and trimming come from the DNA, and the V and J calls and clone size come from that table. The sample table records some 150,000 clones; almost 90% of these occur just once. The leading ten clones occupy 2% to 2.5% of the sample.

Sequenced sample: peripheral blood. Recombination joined TRBV5-4 with TRBJ2-1; TRBD1 agrees with 7 junctional bases. This clonotype was obtained from a human donor in a cohort sampled during active COVID-19. At the DNA level, the sequence is TGTGCCAGCAGGCCCCACCCCACAGGGGAGTACAATGAGCAGTTCTTC. Translation gives CASRPHPTGEYNEQFF.